One T cell receptor (beta chain) is described in this entry. The data were taken from a study of metastatic and nonmetastatic thyroid tumors. On the study more broadly: The comparison covered peripheral blood and tumor or nodule tissue in malignant and benign thyroid patients.

Thyroid surgery was preceded by no treatment in any patient. V was clipped by 0 bases and J by 5 bases; unmatched bases: 8. The germline gives CDR1 GTSNPN, CDR2 SVGIG (reference sequence). The CDR3 spans 15 residues. TCRdb re-clonotyped the PCR reads via MiXCR. Seen here are 39,000 or so clones, roughly 45% observed once, and the top ten hold about 24%. The material sequenced was tumor tissue. The rearrangement uses TRBV30 and TRBJ2-5; 8 positions agree with TRBD2. The sequence derives from a male donor with papillary thyroid cancer or a benign thyroid nodule (not recorded which). Some clones in this sample may be carry-over from other donors' samples. The CDR3 sequence is CAWSVSGGVWETQYF. The CDR3 DNA reads as TGTGCCTGGAGTGTATCCGGGGGGGTTTGGGAGACCCAGTACTTC.